These 7 T cell receptor beta chains were sequenced from one sample in a study of blood T cell repertoires in COVID-19. The data were produced by immunoSEQ multiplex PCR, yet TCRdb's version contains in-frame clones alone and is incomplete. The table records approximately 70,000 clones, about four fifths of them present only once. The specimen was peripheral blood. The receptors come from a woman aged 60-70 years with acute or convalescent COVID-19.

This clone has just a few counts. The chain couples TRBV28 to TRBJ1-5; 8 positions match TRBD1. The CDR3 runs 14 residues. The junction had 7 bases not matched to a gene; V was cut back by 10 bases and J by 2 bases. CDR1 and CDR2 from the germline V gene are MDHEN and SYDVKM. The CDR3 DNA follows: TGTGCCACCGTTGGGACAGGTCGCAATCAGCCCCAGCATTTT. Protein sequence: CATVGTGRNQPQHF.

The V gene is TRBV11-3, the J gene TRBJ2-5; 14 nucleotides agree with TRBD2. CDR1 is SGHNT, CDR2 YENEEA, per germline. The CDR3 runs 17 residues. The V gene end was trimmed by 4 bases and the J gene end by 0 bases; junction bases not matched to a gene: 4. The CDR3 loop reads CASSSGTSGGYQETQYF. CDR3 in DNA: TGTGCCAGCAGCTCTGGGACTAGCGGGGGATACCAAGAGACCCAGTACTTC.

The V call is TRBV7-9, the J call TRBJ2-5, with TRBD1 as a possible D gene (5 bases). V was shortened by 2 bases and J by 4 bases, with 8 bases between the two germline ends. This CDR3 contains 13 residues. CDR1 is SEHNR and CDR2 is FQNEAQ in the germline V gene (reference sequence). In DNA, the CDR3 is TGTGCCAGCAGCTTATTAACAGGAGAGACCCAGTACTTC. Translating gives CASSLLTGETQYF.

This clone occurred a few times. V usage is TRBV6-5 and J usage is TRBJ2-1, with D perhaps TRBD2 (6 bases). V was clipped by 0 bases and J by 5 bases, with 14 bases between them. CDR1 is MNHEY, CDR2 SVGAGI, per germline. The CDR3 spans 16 residues. The CDR3 sequence is CASSYSMTRGDNEQFF. The CDR3 region has the DNA TGTGCCAGCAGTTACTCGATGACTAGGGGTGACAATGAGCAGTTCTTC.

The chain uses TRBV6-5 and TRBJ1-2, with TRBD1 as a possible D gene (6 bases). The V end lost 7 bases, the J end lost 7 bases, and 19 bases lay between the germline ends. From germline, CDR1 is MNHEY and CDR2 SVGAGI. The CDR3 totals 14 residues. The CDR3 sequence: CASTPEGTPTGYTF. CDR3 coding DNA: TGTGCCAGCACCCCGGAAGGGACACCCACTGGCTACACCTTC.

In this sample, this clone turned up once. The genes are TRBV12-3 or TRBV12-4 and TRBJ2-5; 7 positions agree with TRBD2. The CDR3 is made up of 12 amino acids. V was clipped by 3 bases and J by 6 bases; unmatched bases: 1. The CDR3 DNA reads TGTGCCAGCAGTTTGGGGGGGAAGACCCAGTACTTC. This translates into CASSLGGKTQYF.

The chain carries TRBV27 and TRBJ1-1; a weak D match, TRBD1 (5 bases). Germline CDR1 MNHEY, CDR2 SMNVEV (reference sequence). V was pared by 6 bases and J by 1 base, with 9 bases between. CDR3 length: 13 amino acids. The DNA for the CDR3 is TGTGCCAGCAGCCCTGGACAGAACACTGAAGCTTTCTTT. Its protein is CASSPGQNTEAFF.